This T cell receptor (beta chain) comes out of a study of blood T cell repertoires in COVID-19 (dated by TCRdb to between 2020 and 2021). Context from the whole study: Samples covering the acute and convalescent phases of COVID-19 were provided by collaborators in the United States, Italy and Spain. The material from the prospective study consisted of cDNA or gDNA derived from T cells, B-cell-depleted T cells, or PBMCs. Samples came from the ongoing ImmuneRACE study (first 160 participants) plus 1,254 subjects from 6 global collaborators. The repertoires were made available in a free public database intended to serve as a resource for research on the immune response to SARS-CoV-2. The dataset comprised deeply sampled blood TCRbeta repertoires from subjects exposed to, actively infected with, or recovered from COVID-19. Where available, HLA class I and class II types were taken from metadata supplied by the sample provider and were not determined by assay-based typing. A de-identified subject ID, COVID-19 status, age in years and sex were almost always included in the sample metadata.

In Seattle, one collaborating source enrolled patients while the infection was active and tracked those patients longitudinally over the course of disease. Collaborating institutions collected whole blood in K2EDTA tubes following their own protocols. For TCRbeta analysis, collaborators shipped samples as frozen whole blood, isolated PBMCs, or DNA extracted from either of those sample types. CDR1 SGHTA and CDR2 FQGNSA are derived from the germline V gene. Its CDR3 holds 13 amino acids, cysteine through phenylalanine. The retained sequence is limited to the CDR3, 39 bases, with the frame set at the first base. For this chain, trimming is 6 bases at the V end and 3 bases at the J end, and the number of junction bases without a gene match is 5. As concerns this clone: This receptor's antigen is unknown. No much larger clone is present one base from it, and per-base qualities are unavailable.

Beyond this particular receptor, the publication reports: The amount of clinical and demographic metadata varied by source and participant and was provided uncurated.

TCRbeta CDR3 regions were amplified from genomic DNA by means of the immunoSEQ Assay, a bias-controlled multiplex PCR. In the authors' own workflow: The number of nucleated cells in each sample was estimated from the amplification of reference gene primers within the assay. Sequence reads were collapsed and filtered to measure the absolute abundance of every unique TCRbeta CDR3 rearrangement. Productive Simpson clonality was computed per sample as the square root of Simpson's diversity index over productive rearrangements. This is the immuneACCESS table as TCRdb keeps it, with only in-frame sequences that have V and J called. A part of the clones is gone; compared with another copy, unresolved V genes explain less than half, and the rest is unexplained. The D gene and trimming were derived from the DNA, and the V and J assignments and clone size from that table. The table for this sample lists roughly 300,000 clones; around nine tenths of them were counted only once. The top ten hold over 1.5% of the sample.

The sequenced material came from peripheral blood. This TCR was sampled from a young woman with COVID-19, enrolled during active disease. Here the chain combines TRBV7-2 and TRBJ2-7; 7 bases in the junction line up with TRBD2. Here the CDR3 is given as CASRASGLYEQYF. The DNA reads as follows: TGTGCCAGCAGGGCTAGCGGACTCTACGAGCAGTACTTC. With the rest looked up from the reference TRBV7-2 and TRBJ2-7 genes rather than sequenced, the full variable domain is GAGVSQSPSNKVTEKGKDVELRCDPISGHTALYWYRQSLGQGLEFLIYFQGNSAPDKSGLPSDRFSAERTGGSVSTLTIQRTQQEDSAVYLCASRASGLYEQYFGPGTRLTVT.